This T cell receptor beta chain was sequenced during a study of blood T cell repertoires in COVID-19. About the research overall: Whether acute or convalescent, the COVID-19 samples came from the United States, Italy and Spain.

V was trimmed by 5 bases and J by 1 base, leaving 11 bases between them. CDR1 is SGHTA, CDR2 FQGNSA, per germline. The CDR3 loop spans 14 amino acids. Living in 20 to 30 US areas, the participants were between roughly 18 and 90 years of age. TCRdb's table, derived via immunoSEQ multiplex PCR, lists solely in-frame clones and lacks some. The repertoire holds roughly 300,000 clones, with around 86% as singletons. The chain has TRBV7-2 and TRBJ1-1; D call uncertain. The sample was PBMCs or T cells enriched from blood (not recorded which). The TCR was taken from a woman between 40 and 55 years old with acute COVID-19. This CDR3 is CASSIKAQNTEAFF. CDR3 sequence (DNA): TGTGCCAGCAGCATCAAAGCCCAGAACACTGAAGCTTTCTTT.